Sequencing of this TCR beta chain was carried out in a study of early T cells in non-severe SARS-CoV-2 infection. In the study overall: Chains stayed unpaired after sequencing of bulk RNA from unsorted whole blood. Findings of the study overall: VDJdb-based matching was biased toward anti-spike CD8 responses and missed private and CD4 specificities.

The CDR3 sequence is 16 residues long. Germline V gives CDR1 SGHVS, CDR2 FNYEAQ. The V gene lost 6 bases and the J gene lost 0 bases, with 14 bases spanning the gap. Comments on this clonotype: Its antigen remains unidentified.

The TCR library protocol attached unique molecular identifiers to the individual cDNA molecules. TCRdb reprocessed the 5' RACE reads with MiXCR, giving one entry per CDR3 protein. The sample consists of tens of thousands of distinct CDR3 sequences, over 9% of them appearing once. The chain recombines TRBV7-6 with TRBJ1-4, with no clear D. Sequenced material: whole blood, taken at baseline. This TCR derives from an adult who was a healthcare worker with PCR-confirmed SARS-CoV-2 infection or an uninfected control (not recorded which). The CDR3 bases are TGTGCCAGCAGTTCGGAGATATGGACAACTAATGAAAAACTGTTTTTT. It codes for CASSSEIWTTNEKLFF. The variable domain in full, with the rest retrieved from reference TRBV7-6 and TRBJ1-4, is GAGVSQSPRYKVTKRGQDVALRCDPISGHVSLYWYRQALGQGPEFLTYFNYEAQQDKSGLPNDRFSAERPEGSISTLTIQRTEQRDSAMYRCASSSEIWTTNEKLFFGSGTQLSVL.